One T cell receptor (beta chain) is described in this entry. Its antigen is not known. The sample comes from a study of beta chain features in type 1 diabetes. Whole-study findings and limits: All four CD4+ subsets of Type 1 diabetes patients contained TCRB CDR3s that were moderately but significantly shorter. Within patients, naive, central memory and Treg TCRB repertoires seemed more similar than within healthy donors.

There are 16 residues in the CDR3. The V gene lost 6 bases and the J gene lost 0 bases, with 18 bases spanning the gap. Germline V gene data show CDR1 as KGHSH and CDR2 as LQKENI. The authors reverse transcribed all of the isolated RNA, so sequencing captured expressed TCRB transcripts. Data came from immunoSEQ multiplex PCR; TCRdb stores just in-frame clones and leaves some out. The sample contains almost 350,000 clones, 8% of which appear only once. Stem cell-like memory, regulatory, central memory and naive CD4+ cells were sorted via CD45RO/CCR7/CD25/CD127/CD95/CD27. The rearrangement links TRBV18 to TRBJ2-7, with a tentative D call TRBD2 (5 bases). The receptor was isolated from a woman aged 18-35 years in good health. The sample was central memory CD4+ T cells from blood. The CDR3 DNA follows: TGTGCCAGCTCTCAGCGACGGGCGGGCCACTCCTACGAGCAGTACTTC. It yields the protein CASSQRRAGHSYEQYF.